This T cell receptor (beta chain) was documented in a study of ipilimumab plus nivolumab after autologous stem cell transplantation. Background on the study: A median of about 8 nivolumab and 5 or 6 ipilimumab doses were given. Both relapsed and primary refractory DLBCL were included.

Clones were read by immunoSEQ multiplex PCR, and TCRdb kept only the in-frame ones, dropping some. The data contain approximately 20,000 clones, just over 75% of them singletons. The V segment lost 6 bases and the J segment 6 bases; nucleotides outside the gene matches: 6. The CDR3 extends over 14 amino acids. Germline-derived CDR1 and CDR2 are SNHLY and FYNNEI. This TCR derives from a male donor with diffuse large B-cell lymphoma. This chain links TRBV2 with TRBJ2-1; 9 bases line up with TRBD2. The material sequenced was PBMCs, taken in a trial of ipilimumab plus nivolumab as post-transplant consolidation. CDR3 nucleotide sequence: TGTGCCAGCAGAGGCCGCGGGGGGGCCAATGAGCAGTTCTTC. It specifies CASRGRGGANEQFF.